The present entry profiles one TCR beta chain with its context. Its antigen remains unknown. This specimen belongs to a study of beta chain features in type 1 diabetes. Findings and limits, study-wide: In type 1 diabetes patients, VDJ junctions had fewer insertions; deletions at these junctions were more frequent.

Expressed TCRB transcripts were sequenced, since all the RNA that had been isolated was reverse transcribed. Here immunoSEQ multiplex PCR was the method, and the copy in TCRdb shows in-frame clones only, minus some. The sample carries hundreds of thousands of clones, around 12% recorded once. Germline-derived CDR1 and CDR2 are SGHTA and FQGNSA. Trimming cost V 5 bases and J 0 bases; bases outside gene matches: 4. This CDR3 contains 15 residues. V and J are TRBV7-2 and TRBJ1-1; 9 bases are a match to TRBD1. The sequencing input was naive CD4+ T cells from blood. The sequence was obtained from a man younger than 35 in good health. The CDR3 loop reads CASSLQGALNTEAFF. CDR3 sequence (DNA): TGTGCCAGCAGCCTACAGGGGGCCCTGAACACTGAAGCTTTCTTT.